This T cell receptor beta chain was captured in a study of blood T cell repertoires in COVID-19. The CDR3 is made up of 14 amino acids. V lost 11 bases to trimming and J lost 5 bases; unmatched junction nucleotides: 12. Germline V lookup: CDR1 MNHEY, CDR2 SVGAGI. Clones were read by immunoSEQ multiplex PCR, and TCRdb kept only the in-frame ones, dropping some. Of about 71,000 clones listed, roughly 90% are singletons. The TCR originated in a man aged 25 to 40 with acute or convalescent COVID-19. The genes are TRBV6-5 and TRBJ1-1; 9 bases line up with TRBD1. Sequences were obtained from peripheral blood. In DNA form, the CDR3 reads TGTGCCGTATCACCGGGACAGGGTTGGACTGAAGCTTTCTTT. Translation: CAVSPGQGWTEAFF.